The 27 T cell receptor beta chains in this list originate from one sample, sequenced in a study of blood T cell repertoires in COVID-19. Profiled with immunoSEQ multiplex PCR; TCRdb holds only in-frame clones, not every one. The table includes about 240,000 clones, around 88% detected once. Sequencing was carried out using peripheral blood. Every receptor here comes from a man older than 75 with acute or convalescent COVID-19.

On this clone: The sample contains more than one DNA sequence encoding this CDR3. The rearrangement links TRBV18 to TRBJ1-4; the match to TRBD1 covers 7 bases. Germline V CDR1 and CDR2: KGHSH, LQKENI. This CDR3 comprises 14 residues. V dropped 2 bases and J dropped 4; count of bases not matched to a gene: 1. CDR3 region: CASSPDRVNEKLFF. CDR3 nucleotide sequence: TGTGCCAGCTCACCAGACAGGGTTAATGAAAAACTGTTTTTT.

The V and J genes are TRBV5-4 and TRBJ2-7; a possible D gene is TRBD1 (6 bases). The CDR3 length is 13 residues. Germline CDR1 is SGHNT and CDR2 is YYREEE (reference sequence). Trimming took off 0 bases at V and 6 bases at J, with 10 bases between the two ends. The CDR3 sequence is CASSLGQVVEQYF. The CDR3 DNA sequence: TGTGCCAGCAGCTTGGGACAGGTGGTCGAGCAGTACTTC.

The chain recombines TRBV12-3 or TRBV12-4 with TRBJ2-5; D is unresolved. V lost 6 bases, J lost 1 base, and 9 bases lay in between. This CDR3 contains 13 residues. The CDR3 DNA sequence: TGTGCCAGCAGCCCAAACAGCCAAGAGACCCAGTACTTC. It specifies CASSPNSQETQYF.

The V gene is TRBV29-1, the J gene TRBJ1-5; D perhaps matches TRBD1 (5 bases). Deletions cut 5 bases from V and 3 bases from J, with 11 bases between. Germline lookup yields CDR1 SQVTM and CDR2 ANQGSEA. CDR3 length equals 13 residues. The CDR3 bases are TGCAGCGTTATACCAGGGCTCAATCAGCCCCAGCATTTT. It codes for CSVIPGLNQPQHF.

This chain connects TRBV6-5 to TRBJ1-5; 7 bases map to TRBD1. In germline, CDR1 is MNHEY, CDR2 SVGAGI. The trim removed 2 bases at V and 5 bases at J, leaving 3 bases unmatched. CDR3 length: 14 amino acids. CDR3: CASSYGQADQPQHF. DNA for the CDR3: TGTGCCAGCAGTTACGGACAGGCAGATCAGCCCCAGCATTTT.

The chain joins TRBV6-5 to TRBJ1-3; 11 nucleotides line up with TRBD1. The junction had 7 bases not matched to a gene; V was cut back by 6 bases and J by 6 bases. CDR1 and CDR2 from the germline V gene are MNHEY and SVGAGI. The CDR3 is 15 amino acids. CDR3 amino acids: CASSRRTGGKNTIYF. In nucleotides, the CDR3 is TGTGCCAGCAGCCGAAGGACAGGGGGCAAAAACACCATATATTTT.

This chain uses TRBV18 with TRBJ2-4; 11 bases are shared with TRBD2. The CDR3 has 16 amino acids. V trimming: 5 bases; J trimming: 2 bases; junction bases outside the gene matches: 5. Germline V gives CDR1 KGHSH, CDR2 LQKENI. CDR3 amino acids: CASSASSGRPKNIQYF. For the CDR3, the DNA is TGTGCCAGCTCAGCCTCTAGCGGGAGGCCCAAAAACATTCAGTACTTC.

A word on this clone: This sample also contains other DNA sequences that code for the same CDR3. The chain joins TRBV24-1 to TRBJ1-2, with TRBD1 identical over 10 bases. V lost 4 bases, J lost 2 bases, and 3 bases stayed unmatched. CDR1 and CDR2 (germline): KGHDR, SFDVKD. This CDR3 region has 15 residues. Here the CDR3 DNA reads TGTGCCACCAGTGACCCGGGACAGGGGAACTATGGCTACACCTTC. It translates to CATSDPGQGNYGYTF.

The chain combines TRBV7-9 with TRBJ2-1; TRBD2 matches at 9 bases. The CDR3 length is 14 residues. The germline V gene has CDR1 SEHNR and CDR2 FQNEAQ (reference sequence). J lost 10 bases, V lost 11 bases, and 15 bases had no gene match. The CDR3 reads CALNPGVAGDEQFF. As DNA, the CDR3 is TGTGCCTTAAACCCCGGGGTAGCGGGAGACGAGCAGTTCTTC.

The chain is built from TRBV5-7 and TRBJ1-2, with unresolved D. TRBV5-7 is assigned to the ORF class and has an uncertain function. Trimming removed 1 base from V and 5 bases from J, with 12 bases in between. The CDR3 spans 14 residues. CDR3 in DNA: TGTGCCAGCAGCTTGAGGAGACCTTTTTATGGCTACACCTTC. It translates to CASSLRRPFYGYTF.

In its sample, this clone was seen once. The chain employs TRBV29-1 and TRBJ2-5, with D perhaps matching TRBD1 (5 bases). Per germline, CDR1 SQVTM and CDR2 ANQGSEA. The CDR3 covers 13 residues. Trimming removed 6 bases at V and 0 bases at J, with 11 bases between. The chain's CDR3 is CSVRPGNQETQYF. The CDR3 DNA reads as TGCAGCGTGCGCCCAGGGAACCAAGAGACCCAGTACTTC.

J is TRBJ1-4 and V is TRBV5-1, with D maybe TRBD1 (5 bases). Germline assignment: CDR1 SGHRS and CDR2 YFSETQ. The V end lost 4 bases, the J end lost 8 bases, and 12 bases lay between the germline ends. This CDR3 contains 13 residues. The CDR3: CASSPGRGEKLFF. The CDR3 DNA follows: TGCGCCAGCAGCCCGGGACGGGGGGAAAAACTGTTTTTT.

The gene calls are TRBV12-3 or TRBV12-4 and TRBJ2-2; possibly TRBD1 for D (5 bases). With 7 bases removed from V and 7 bases from J, the gap between germline ends came to 13 bases. CDR3 size: 13 residues. CDR3: CASTKIQGGELFF. CDR3 nucleotide sequence: TGTGCCAGCACCAAGATTCAGGGCGGGGAGCTGTTTTTT.

This clone was seen more than once but under ten times. The chain employs TRBV15 and TRBJ1-2, with D uncertain. V lost 3 bases and J 6 bases, leaving 11 bases between the germline ends. Germline CDR1 and CDR2: LNHNV and YYDKDF (reference sequence). CDR3 length: 13 residues. CDR3 residues: CATSSQANDGYTF. The CDR3 bases are TGTGCCACCAGCAGCCAGGCGAATGATGGCTACACCTTC.

The CDR3 loop reads CASSTTAYGYTF. The DNA of the CDR3 is TGTGCCAGCTCTACGACAGCCTATGGCTACACCTTC. V is TRBV18 and J is TRBJ1-2; perhaps TRBD1 as D (5 bases). Germline V lookup: CDR1 KGHSH, CDR2 LQKENI. The CDR3 totals 12 residues. Trimming removed 6 bases at V and 4 bases at J, with 9 bases between.

Concerning this clone: At one boundary the junction diverges from the germline segment, which might be a read error. V gene TRBV7-7 combines with J gene TRBJ2-3; 8 bases match TRBD2. Germline V gene lookup returns CDR1 SSHAT and CDR2 FNYEAQ (reference sequence). This CDR3 has 15 residues. CDR3 in amino acids: CASSQGGGNTDTQYF. CDR3 DNA sequence: TGTGCTAGCAGCCAAGGCGGGGGGAACACAGATACGCAGTATTTT.

The CDR3 nucleotides are TGCGCCAGCAGCTTCGGGACAGGGGTAGAGACCCAGTACTTC. It codes for CASSFGTGVETQYF. The J gene is TRBJ2-5, the V gene TRBV5-1; 10 positions match TRBD1. This CDR3 region has 14 residues. Germline V gene lookup returns CDR1 SGHRS and CDR2 YFSETQ. V lost 2 bases to trimming and J lost 4 bases; unmatched junction nucleotides: 2.

The rearrangement links TRBV6-6 to TRBJ2-1; 8 bases align to TRBD2. After removal of 0 bases from V and 4 bases from J, the junction contained 5 bases not matched to a gene. CDR1 is MNHNY and CDR2 is SVGAGI in the germline V gene (reference sequence). The CDR3 runs 16 residues. CDR3 protein: CASSYSAQRGYNEQFF. CDR3 DNA sequence: TGTGCCAGCAGTTACTCGGCCCAGCGGGGGTACAATGAGCAGTTCTTC.

The chain uses TRBV3-1 (or the pseudogene TRBV3-2) and TRBJ1-5, with TRBD1 matching over 7 bases. CDR1 is LGHDT and CDR2 is YNNKEL in the germline V gene (reference sequence). Trimming at V came to 1 base and at J to 7 bases, leaving 7 bases not matched to a gene. The CDR3 has 15 residues. CDR3 protein: CASSQGGTVNQPQHF. The CDR3 nucleotides read TGTGCCAGCAGCCAAGGTGGGACAGTCAACCAGCCCCAGCATTTT.

V and J are TRBV29-1 and TRBJ2-5, with D possibly being TRBD2 (7 bases). Germline CDR1 SQVTM, CDR2 ANQGSEA. The CDR3 has 13 amino acids. Between the trimmed V and J ends, which lost 7 bases and 4 bases, there was a span of 16 bases. The CDR3 protein is CSARGGAGETQYF. The CDR3, as DNA: TGCAGCGCCCGAGGGGGGGCGGGAGAGACCCAGTACTTC.

V and J are TRBV18 and TRBJ2-1; a possible D gene is TRBD1 (5 bases). Trimming cost V 0 bases and J 0 bases, with 12 bases left between them. CDR3 length: 17 amino acids. Germline CDR1 KGHSH, CDR2 LQKENI. This CDR3 is CASSPPIGEGSYNEQFF. The CDR3 DNA reads as TGTGCCAGCTCACCACCCATAGGGGAAGGCTCCTACAATGAGCAGTTCTTC. Variable domain in full (rest from reference TRBV18 and TRBJ2-1): NAGVMQNPRHLVRRRGQEARLRCSPMKGHSHVYWYRQLPEEGLKFMVYLQKENIIDESGMPKERFSAEFPKEGPSILRIQQVVRGDSAAYFCASSPPIGEGSYNEQFFGPGTRLTVL.

The chain joins TRBV27 to TRBJ1-5; possibly TRBD1 for D (5 bases). Germline assignment: CDR1 MNHEY and CDR2 SMNVEV (reference sequence). V was clipped by 3 bases and J by 5 bases, with 23 bases between them. The CDR3 totals 18 residues. CDR3 region: CASSLAPQGGWGDQPQHF. The CDR3 DNA sequence: TGTGCCAGCAGTTTGGCCCCTCAGGGAGGCTGGGGTGATCAGCCCCAGCATTTT.

The chain carries TRBV7-9 and TRBJ1-1, with D uncertain. Germline CDR1 SEHNR, CDR2 FQNEAQ (reference sequence). With 3 bases removed from V and 2 bases from J, the gap between germline ends came to 7 bases. This CDR3 has 13 residues. Written as DNA, the CDR3 is TGTGCCAGCAGCTTTGGCGGTAACACTGAAGCTTTCTTT. Translated: CASSFGGNTEAFF.

The chain has TRBV7-9 and TRBJ2-3; 8 bases map to TRBD2. This CDR3 region has 15 residues. Trimming at V came to 5 bases and at J to 0 bases, leaving 4 bases not matched to a gene. Germline loops: CDR1 SEHNR, CDR2 FQNEAQ (reference sequence). In DNA, the CDR3 is TGTGCCAGCAGCGAGACTAGCGTTAGCACAGATACGCAGTATTTT. Protein sequence: CASSETSVSTDTQYF.

The J gene is TRBJ1-6, the V gene TRBV9; D remains ambiguous. Germline loops: CDR1 SGDLS, CDR2 YYNGEE. The CDR3 contains 17 residues. V gave up 0 bases and J gave up 5 bases, with 15 bases separating them. The DNA for the CDR3 is TGTGCCAGCAGCGTAGAAAGCCTGCAAGTACATAATTCACCCCTCCACTTT. It yields the protein CASSVESLQVHNSPLHF.

The V call is TRBV28, the J call TRBJ1-1; D gene uncertain. This CDR3 is built from 15 residues. CDR1 is MDHEN and CDR2 is SYDVKM in the germline V gene. The ends were cut back, 5 bases at V and 0 bases at J, with 13 bases in the middle. The CDR3 region is CASSAPEVMNTEAFF. The CDR3 DNA sequence: TGTGCCAGCAGTGCGCCTGAAGTCATGAACACTGAAGCTTTCTTT.

As to this clone: Other DNA sequences in the sample encode the same CDR3. The V call is TRBV6-5, the J call TRBJ1-2; weak D call: TRBD1 (6 bases). The CDR3 sequence is 12 residues long. CDR1 is MNHEY and CDR2 is SVGAGI in the germline V gene. Trimming shortened V by 6 bases and J by 3 bases, and 8 bases separated the two germline ends. The CDR3 DNA reads TGTGCCAGCAGATGGACAGACTATGGCTACACCTTC. Its translation: CASRWTDYGYTF.